This record covers a single TCR beta chain. Reverse transcription of roughly 0.5 to 1 ug RNA was performed with random hexamers. The CDR3 of TCR beta was amplified by immunoSEQ multiplex PCR across 54 Vbeta and 13 Jbeta. TCRdb fed the immunoSEQ multiplex PCR reads into MiXCR, producing one record per CDR3 protein. The table lists about 81,000 distinct CDR3 sequences, around 94% of them singletons. These data come from a study of CD8 T cells in Susac syndrome. The germline gives CDR1 MRHNA, CDR2 SNTAGT. V lost 2 bases and J 3 bases, leaving 7 bases between the germline ends. The CDR3 spans 14 residues. The rearrangement uses TRBV6-4 and TRBJ2-2; D remains ambiguous. The receptor's source is a human donor with Susac syndrome. The sequenced sample consisted of CD8+ T cells from PBMCs. The DNA of the CDR3 is TGTGCCAGCAGTGACGGTCCTGACACCGGGGAGCTGTTTTTT. Translated, it gives CASSDGPDTGELFF.